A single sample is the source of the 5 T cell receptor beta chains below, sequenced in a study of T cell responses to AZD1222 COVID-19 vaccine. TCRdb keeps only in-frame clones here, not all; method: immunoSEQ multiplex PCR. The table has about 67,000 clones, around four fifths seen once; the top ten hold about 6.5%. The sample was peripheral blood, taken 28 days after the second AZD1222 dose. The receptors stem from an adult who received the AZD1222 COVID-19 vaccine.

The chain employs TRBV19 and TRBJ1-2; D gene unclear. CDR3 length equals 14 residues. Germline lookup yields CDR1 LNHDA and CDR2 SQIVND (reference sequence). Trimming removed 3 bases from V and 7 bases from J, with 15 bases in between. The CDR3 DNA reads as TGTGCCAGTAGTATTGGAACCCTACCGAGTGGCTACACCTTC. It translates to CASSIGTLPSGYTF.

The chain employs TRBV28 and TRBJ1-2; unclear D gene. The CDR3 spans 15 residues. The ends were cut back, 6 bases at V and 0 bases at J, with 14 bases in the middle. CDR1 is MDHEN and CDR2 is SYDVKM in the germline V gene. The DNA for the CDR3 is TGTGCCAGCAGCTCTTCAGGATTTACTAACTATGGCTACACCTTC. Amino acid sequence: CASSSSGFTNYGYTF.

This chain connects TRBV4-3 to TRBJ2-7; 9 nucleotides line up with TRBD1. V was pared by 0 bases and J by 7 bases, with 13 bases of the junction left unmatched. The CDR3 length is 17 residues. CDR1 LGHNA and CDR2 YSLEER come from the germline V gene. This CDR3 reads CASSQDGRQGVGLEQYF. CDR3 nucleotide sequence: TGCGCCAGCAGCCAAGATGGCCGACAGGGGGTGGGTCTGGAGCAGTACTTC.

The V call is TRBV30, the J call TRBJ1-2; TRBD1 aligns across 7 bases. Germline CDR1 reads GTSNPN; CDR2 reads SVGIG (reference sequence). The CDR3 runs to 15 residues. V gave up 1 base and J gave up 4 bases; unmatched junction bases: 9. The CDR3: CAWSDPPTGRYGYTF. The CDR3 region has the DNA TGTGCCTGGAGTGACCCTCCGACAGGGCGCTATGGCTACACCTTC.

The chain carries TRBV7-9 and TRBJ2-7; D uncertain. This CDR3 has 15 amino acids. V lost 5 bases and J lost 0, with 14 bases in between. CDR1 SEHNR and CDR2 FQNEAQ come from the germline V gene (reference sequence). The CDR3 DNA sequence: TGTGCCAGCAGCGCCGAGCATAGGGACTCCTACGAGCAGTACTTC. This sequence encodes CASSAEHRDSYEQYF.